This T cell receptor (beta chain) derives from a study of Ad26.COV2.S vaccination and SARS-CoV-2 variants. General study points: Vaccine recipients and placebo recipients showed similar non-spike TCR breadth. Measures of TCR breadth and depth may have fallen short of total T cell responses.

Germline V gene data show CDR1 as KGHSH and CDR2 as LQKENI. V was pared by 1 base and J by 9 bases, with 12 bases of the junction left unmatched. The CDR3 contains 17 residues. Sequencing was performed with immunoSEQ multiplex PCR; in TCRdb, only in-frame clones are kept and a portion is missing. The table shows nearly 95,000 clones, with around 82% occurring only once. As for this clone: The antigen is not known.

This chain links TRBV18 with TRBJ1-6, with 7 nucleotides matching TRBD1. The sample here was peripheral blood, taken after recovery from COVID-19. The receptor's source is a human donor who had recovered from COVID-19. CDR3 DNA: TGTGCCAGCTCACCACTCATAACAGGGGAGGGGAGTTCACCCCTCCACTTT. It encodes CASSPLITGEGSSPLHF.